The following is a TCR beta chain sequence with its context. Its cognate antigen has yet to be identified. No much larger clone exists at a distance of one base, and base qualities are not known. The CDR3, from cysteine to phenylalanine, totals 15 residues. The sequence is cut down to CDR3 DNA, 45 bases in frame from base 1. Sequences MNHEY (CDR1) and SMNVEV (CDR2) are obtained from the germline V gene (reference sequence). V gives up 6 bases and J gives up 10 bases, and the segment between their germline ends measures 19 bases. Library construction relied on the immunoSEQ multiplex PCR assay. A mixture of 60 forward primers for TCR Vbeta segments and 13 reverse primers for TCR Jbeta segments was used in the multiplex PCR. A multiplex PCR assay on genomic DNA amplified the CDR3 region of rearranged TCR beta genes. The Illumina HiSeq System was used to sequence the amplified TCR beta libraries as 87-base-pair reads. The authors processed their data as follows. A later analysis tallied around 80 million unique TCR beta chains across the 600 to 700 repertoires, and about 10 million of those chains were shared by two or more donors. Raw reads were error-corrected and collapsed into unique sequences by a nearest-neighbor algorithm in which closely related sequences were merged to remove PCR and sequencing errors. V, D and J gene segments were assigned by aligning CDR3 sequences to IMGT reference sequences. For a sequence to be retained, a match of at least six nucleotides to both a V gene segment and a J gene segment was required. Rearrangements were classified as productive when the CDR3 lacked stop codons and remained in frame with V and J, and all other rearrangements were classified as non-productive. Following IMGT convention, CDR3 was defined as the stretch from the second conserved V-encoded cysteine to the conserved J-encoded phenylalanine. The earlier analysis of about 530 of the donors excluded any sequence lacking an unambiguous match to a single V gene segment. An earlier analysis of several hundred of the donors called V segments functional above 56.7% productive rearrangements and segregating when the between-donor standard deviation exceeded 5%. To diagnose cytomegalovirus status from the catalog of TCR beta chain sequences, a statistical classification framework was built. V and J gene assignment, in a later analysis, came from comparing TCR nucleotide sequences with IMGT/GENE-DB human TR gene sequences. Using the TCRdist pipeline, a later analysis assigned CDR3 sequences along with most-parsimonious VDJ recombination scenarios. In a later analysis, every TCR beta chain was defined by the combination of its CDR3 amino acid sequence and its V-gene family, and reads without a unique V-gene family were dropped. In a later analysis, a few hundred highly shared, low-generation-probability nucleotide sequences were removed to address suspected cross-contamination and a sequencing artifact. A later analysis calculated a clonal expansion index for each public chain from normalized within-repertoire ranks of inferred template counts. In a later analysis, generation probabilities were computed using a VDJ recombination model fitted to out-of-frame rearrangements, and the results were checked against IGoR. A later analysis scored TCR-TCR, TCR-HLA and TCR-CMV co-occurrence with hypergeometric tests, applying a repertoire-size bias correction to TCR pairs. False discovery rates were estimated in a later analysis by permuting HLA or CMV assignments 20 times. In a later analysis, co-occurring TCRs were grouped using DBSCAN, and TCRdist sequence similarity was added for clustering within HLA-allele-positive subsets. Repertoires with fewer than 30,000 or more than 120,000 public chains were left out of co-occurrence clustering, as were five repertoires with anomalous nucleotide sharing. TCRdb carries this immuneACCESS record with in-frame sequences only. Its versions omit some clonotypes, under half of them owing to an unresolved V gene in the studies checked, with the rest unexplained. V, J and clone size are those of that table, while D and trimming were read from the DNA. The sample table lists 100,000 to 120,000 clones, 75% to 80% of them with a count of one. The ten most abundant clones make up 1.3% of the sample.

The data stem from a study of cytomegalovirus exposure and HLA in healthy donors (dated by TCRdb to 2016 to 2017). Study-wide context: In an earlier analysis of 587 of the donors, 276 Gb of sequence data and 117 million unique TCR beta sequences from about 190 million T cells were reported. An early release that covered roughly 600 HLA-typed donors contained about 290 gigabases of sequencing data and tens of millions of unique TCR sequences. The genetic ancestry cluster associated with self-reported Caucasian donors included 81% of the 398 genotyped donors. The study aimed to test whether cataloging public T cell receptors could reveal signatures of past pathogen exposure. The study used immunosequencing to profile the T cell repertoires of 600 to 850 subjects and linked those repertoires to cytomegalovirus serostatus. A separate validation cohort of 100 to 150 different subjects was used in addition to the roughly 700-subject first cohort. To predict cytomegalovirus infection status, the study combined high-throughput TCR immunosequencing, statistical association of individual TCRs with disease status, and machine learning. A later analysis re-examined previously published TCR beta repertoires from more than 600 donors and added high-resolution HLA genotyping to investigate patterns of TCR occurrence. In the later analysis, no new phenotypic data were used to find candidate immune exposures; instead, reliance was placed on TCR beta sequences and their occurrence across donors. An earlier analysis of more than 450 of the donors used high-throughput TCR beta sequencing to judge whether each TCR beta V gene segment behaved as functional or pseudogenic. Donor age, sex, ethnicity and CMV serostatus were compiled together with the repertoire data. A later genetic analysis took genome-wide SNP genotypes for about 65% of the 666 donors and used that subset as a discovery cohort. All discovery cohort repertoires had been generated on a single sequencing platform. Both class I and class II loci were covered by HLA typing, at four-digit resolution. Typing coverage differed by locus: A, B, C, DRB1 and DQB1 were typed in about 620-640 donors, DQA1 in 500 to 550, DPA1 in around 610, and DPB1 in 400 to 490. Roughly 5 DR-DQ haplotypes were handled as single units for association and clustering because linkage in the cohort was strong. Across 300 to 400 genotyped donors of the cohort, an average of approximately 240,000 unique TCR beta nucleotide sequences per donor were sequenced, and 15% to 20% of those sequences were non-productive.

In total, roughly 670 healthy bone marrow donors made up the cohort. All cohort members were sampled while nominally healthy, although unrecorded immune exposures were likely present. The donor was CMV seronegative and belonged to the group of 380 or so seronegative cohort members. A peripheral blood sample was provided by each donor, and peripheral blood mononuclear cells were used for TCR beta sequencing. The Qiagen DNeasy Blood Extraction Kit was used to extract genomic DNA from the blood cell samples. Paper-wide results and their limitations: A further reported finding was that TCR beta sequences accurately predicted the HLA-A and HLA-B alleles for most subjects in the first cohort. When HLA alleles, especially DR and DQ, strongly co-occurred, attributing TCR associations to individual alleles was difficult. In the study, some 160 TCR beta chains were listed as associated with cytomegalovirus. Most CMV-associated TCR beta chains appeared to be HLA-restricted in a later analysis, and the HLA associations seemed to be driven largely by CMV exposure. Only TCR beta chains were sequenced in this cohort, and the absence of alpha or paired-chain data limited detectable features. Linkage disequilibrium might explain the correlated functional status among segregating V segments, but an unknown experimental factor could not be excluded. The earlier analysis of 587 of the donors excluded 15 to 20 rarely observed V segments, including chromosome 9 orphons, because counts were too low. The classifier was reported to diagnose cytomegalovirus status with high specificity and sensitivity in both the original and validation cohorts. Compared with equally common non-associated chains, HLA-associated TCR beta chains in a later analysis were more clonally expanded and had lower generation probabilities. Because the 87-base-pair reads could not distinguish some IMGT-functional V segments, including TRBV6-2 and TRBV6-3, those segments were excluded. Presence/absence analyses assumed roughly uniform sequencing depth across donors, an assumption that may not hold. The sequencing pipeline was judged likely to have produced a cluster of highly shared sequence variants as a technical artifact. Most TCR sequences were seen in very few donors, while some public TCRs were found in many individuals. A later genetic analysis associated a missense DCLRE1C variant with V-gene and J-gene trimming of TCR beta chains, and an independent cohort replicated the association. In a later analysis, the rate of TCR association differed among HLA loci, with DRB1 alleles having the most associated TCRs and HLA-C alleles having the fewest. A later analysis associated approximately 17,000 TCR beta sequences with specific HLA alleles at a false discovery rate of 0.05. According to a later genetic analysis, donors in an Asian-associated ancestry cluster had fewer N-insertions in productive TCRs than the approximately 710-donor mean. Because some donors lacked HLA typing at each locus, the association tests relied only on the typed subset. A few of the identified cytomegalovirus-associated TCR beta chains were confirmed in vitro to be specific for cytomegalovirus antigens. The authors suggested that the approach could potentially be extended to other disease states and immunological phenotypes. Several of the top co-occurrence clusters appeared to be linked to parvovirus B19, influenza, CMV and Epstein-Barr virus, according to a later analysis. An earlier analysis of some 560 of the donors showed that most TCR beta V segments appeared in productive rearrangements either about 87% or about 30% of the time, which broadly matched IMGT annotations. The only immune exposure information available for the cohort was CMV serostatus.

This receptor was taken from a woman in her 30s in good health and CMV-seronegative. Material for sequencing was PBMCs. The sequence links TRBV27 to TRBJ1-6, with TRBD1 tentatively as D gene (6 bases match). The CDR3 sequence is CASSPVWGGVSPLHF. In nucleotide form, the sequence is TGTGCCAGCAGCCCGGTTTGGGGGGGCGTCTCACCCCTCCACTTT.